The 11 T cell receptor beta chains below were found in one sample sequenced in a study of beta chain features in type 1 diabetes. Sequenced material consisted of expressed TCRB transcripts (all of the isolated RNA was reverse transcribed). Assay used: immunoSEQ multiplex PCR; TCRdb lists only in-frame clones, some missing. The table includes some 900,000 clones, roughly 15% detected once. Sequenced material: naive CD4+ T cells from blood. Receptors originate from a woman under 30 in good health.

This sequence joins TRBV7-2 and TRBJ1-1; possible D gene TRBD1, 6 bases. V lost 4 bases to trimming and J lost 4 bases, with 10 bases between them. The CDR3 length is 13 residues. Germline V gives CDR1 SGHTA, CDR2 FQGNSA. CDR3 bases: TGTGCCAGCAGCTACGACAGGACCACTGAAGCTTTCTTT. Translation gives CASSYDRTTEAFF. The complete variable domain, with remaining parts taken from reference TRBV7-2 and TRBJ1-1, reads GAGVSQSPSNKVTEKGKDVELRCDPISGHTALYWYRQSLGQGLEFLIYFQGNSAPDKSGLPSDRFSAERTGGSVSTLTIQRTQQEDSAVYLCASSYDRTTEAFFGQGTRLTVV.

A word on this clone: Other DNA sequences in the sample encode the same CDR3. This chain connects TRBV9 to TRBJ2-5, with 8 bases lining up with TRBD1. CDR3 size: 16 residues. Germline V gene sequence: CDR1 SGDLS, CDR2 YYNGEE. Trimming removed 0 bases from V and 4 bases from J; junction bases left unmatched: 8. The CDR3 DNA follows: TGTGCCAGCAGCGTAGTCGGGCAGGGGGCGCGAGAGACCCAGTACTTC. This translates into CASSVVGQGARETQYF.

This sequence joins TRBV19 and TRBJ2-3; D unresolved. Trimming removed 5 bases from V and 5 bases from J, with 20 bases in between. The CDR3 is made up of 16 amino acids. In germline, CDR1 is LNHDA, CDR2 SQIVND (reference sequence). The CDR3 coding sequence is TGTGCCAGTAGTCCGCGGCAAAAGAGAGTTGGAGATACGCAGTATTTT. Translating gives CASSPRQKRVGDTQYF.

In its sample, this clone was seen a few times. The chain employs TRBV7-2 and TRBJ1-1, with D unresolved. Germline-derived CDR1 and CDR2 are SGHTA and FQGNSA. V was shortened by 4 bases and J by 3 bases, with 3 bases between the two germline ends. This CDR3 has 11 amino acids. CDR3 loop: CASSSYTEAFF. The CDR3 nucleotides read TGTGCCAGCAGCTCATACACTGAAGCTTTCTTT.

The table lists this clone with a few counts. The chain combines TRBV29-1 with TRBJ2-6; D remains unclear. Germline assignment: CDR1 SQVTM and CDR2 ANQGSEA. V was shortened by 4 bases and J by 0 bases, with 10 bases between the two germline ends. The CDR3 extends over 15 amino acids. The CDR3 loop reads CSVGQVSSGANVLTF. The CDR3, as DNA: TGCAGCGTTGGGCAGGTCAGCTCTGGGGCCAACGTCCTGACTTTC.

This clone was seen a handful of times. V is TRBV7-9 and J is TRBJ2-5; 8 positions agree with TRBD2. CDR1 and CDR2 (germline): SEHNR, FQNEAQ (reference sequence). V lost 5 bases, J lost 1 base, and 6 bases stayed unmatched. The CDR3 totals 15 residues. CDR3 sequence reads: CASSPIGLAQETQYF. The CDR3 nucleotides read TGTGCCAGCAGCCCAATCGGACTAGCCCAAGAGACCCAGTACTTC.

The chain uses TRBV10-3 and TRBJ2-2, with TRBD2 identical over 11 bases. This CDR3 region has 20 residues. The junction had 13 bases not matched to a gene; V was cut back by 2 bases and J by 2 bases. The germline V gene encodes CDR1 ENHRY and CDR2 SYGVKD. As DNA, the CDR3 is TGTGCCATCAGTGAGACCCCCAGCGGGACTAGCGGAACCAACACCGGGGAGCTGTTTTTT. It codes for CAISETPSGTSGTNTGELFF.

This clone showed up just a few times. The chain has TRBV7-2 and TRBJ2-7; 11 nucleotides match TRBD2. CDR3 size: 18 residues. The ends lost 0 bases at V and 3 bases at J; junction bases unmatched: 10. CDR1 and CDR2 from the germline V gene are SGHTA and FQGNSA. The CDR3 reads CASSLATWGLAVVYEQYF. The CDR3 DNA reads as TGTGCCAGCAGCTTAGCCACCTGGGGACTAGCGGTTGTCTACGAGCAGTACTTC.

This chain uses TRBV15 with TRBJ1-2; 7 nucleotides agree with TRBD1. Germline V CDR1 and CDR2: LNHNV, YYDKDF (reference sequence). The CDR3 has 19 amino acids. V was clipped by 1 base and J by 0 bases; unmatched bases: 14. CDR3 coding DNA: TGTGCCACCAGCAGAGGCCCCAAACCGGGACAGAAAGCTAACTATGGCTACACCTTC. Translating gives CATSRGPKPGQKANYGYTF.

This clone was counted a few times. The chain recombines TRBV6-5 with TRBJ2-2, with D unresolved. This CDR3 comprises 13 residues. The germline V and J ends were trimmed by 8 bases and 0 bases, with 7 bases remaining between them. The germline V gene has CDR1 MNHEY and CDR2 SVGAGI. In DNA, the CDR3 is TGTGCCAGCCAATCAGCGAACACCGGGGAGCTGTTTTTT. Amino acid sequence: CASQSANTGELFF.

As concerns this clone: A single base separates this from a much larger clone, so it may be a read error. This chain connects TRBV5-6 to TRBJ2-3, with no clear D. The CDR3 runs 12 residues. Germline-derived CDR1 and CDR2 are SGHDT and YYEEEE. V shed 2 bases and J shed 0 bases, with 1 base lying between them. The CDR3 DNA reads TGTGCCAGCAGCTTCAGCACAGATACGCAGTATTTT. Translation gives CASSFSTDTQYF.